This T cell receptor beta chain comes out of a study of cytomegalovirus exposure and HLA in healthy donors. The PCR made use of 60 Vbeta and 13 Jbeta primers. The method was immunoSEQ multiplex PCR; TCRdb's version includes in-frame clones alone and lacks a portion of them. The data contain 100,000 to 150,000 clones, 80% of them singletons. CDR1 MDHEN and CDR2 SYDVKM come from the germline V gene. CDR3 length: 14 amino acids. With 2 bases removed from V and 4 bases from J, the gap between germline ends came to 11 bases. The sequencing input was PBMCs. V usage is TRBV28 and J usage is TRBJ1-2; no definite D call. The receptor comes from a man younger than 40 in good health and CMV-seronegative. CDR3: CASSLVNGFYGYTF. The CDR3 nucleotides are TGTGCCAGCAGTTTAGTAAACGGGTTCTATGGCTACACCTTC.